Reported below is one T cell receptor beta chain. V dropped 1 base and J dropped 0; count of bases not matched to a gene: 8. Germline CDR1 and CDR2: MNHEY and SMNVEV (reference sequence). The CDR3 runs 18 residues. The data originate from a study of identical twins. MiXCR, run by TCRdb on the 5' RACE reads, gives a single entry per CDR3 protein. Of approximately 590,000 distinct CDR3 sequences detected, roughly 9.5% appear once; the ten largest clones hold 2.5% to 3.5%. The same sample was also studied in work on yellow fever vaccine responses in identical twins.

The TCR comes from a woman under 30 in good health. This chain joins TRBV27 and TRBJ2-2; TRBD1 agrees at 7 bases. Sequencing was carried out using PBMCs. The CDR3 loop reads CASSLYGTVNSNTGELFF. CDR3 sequence (DNA): TGTGCCAGCAGTTTATACGGGACAGTAAACTCGAACACCGGGGAGCTGTTTTTT.